The present T cell receptor (beta chain) was sequenced within a study of blood T cells in healthy people across ages. Study overall: Using template switching, researchers captured about one barcoded beta molecule for each two T cells.

Sample-barcoded 5' priming and a J-beta primer mix drove a second PCR of roughly 7 to 11 cycles. Each cDNA molecule carried a tag from a template-switch adaptor that contained 12 random nucleotides. Sequencing recovered at least 2.5 million CDR3-containing paired-end reads from each sample. MiXCR, applied by TCRdb to the 5' RACE reads, yields one record per CDR3 protein. The sample records 1.5 million to 2 million distinct CDR3 sequences, 28% being singletons. The CDR3 contains 15 residues. Germline lookup yields CDR1 SGHAT and CDR2 FQNNGV. V dropped 1 base and J dropped 5; count of bases not matched to a gene: 5. PBMCs were isolated at a quantity of at least 6.5 million per sample.

The source material was blood. The clonotype was recovered from a woman aged 30 to 39 in good health. V is TRBV11-2 and J is TRBJ2-1; TRBD1 matches at 7 bases. Here the CDR3 reads CASSLGSQGDNEQFF. In nucleotides, the CDR3 is TGTGCCAGCAGCTTAGGATCTCAGGGGGACAATGAGCAGTTCTTC.